This is a list of T cell receptor beta chains from one sample in a study of Ad26.COV2.S vaccination and SARS-CoV-2 variants. Libraries were prepared by immunoSEQ multiplex PCR; TCRdb keeps only in-frame clonotypes and omits some of them. In the table there are 440,000 or so clones, 90% of which are singletons. The source material was peripheral blood, sampled in a trial of Ad26.COV2.S vaccine versus placebo. These receptors came from a person between 18 and 65 years old who received the Ad26.COV2.S COVID-19 vaccine or a placebo. CDR3s include the opening cysteine and the closing phenylalanine or tryptophan. A D gene is named only where the DNA matches it firmly. Size is stated for part of the rows, as once, few or many counts, or as a class when the clone is expanded.

abundance	d_gene	v_gene	j_gene	CDR3nt	CDR3aa
.	TRBD1	TRBV19	TRBJ1-1	TGTGCCAGTAGTATAGCCCTCAGGGGGCTTGCCGCTATGAACACTGAAGCTTTCTTT	CASSIALRGLAAMNTEAFF
few	.	TRBV5-1	TRBJ2-7	TGCGCCAGCAGCTTGGAAACCACCCAGTACGGCTACGAGCAGTACTTC	CASSLETTQYGYEQYF
.	.	TRBV6-5	TRBJ1-2	TGTGCCAGCAGCAGACAGGCTAACTATGGCTACACCTTC	CASSRQANYGYTF
.	.	TRBV15	TRBJ2-6	TGTGCCACCAGCAGGGATCACCCGCTGGGCTCTGGGGCCAACGTCCTGACTTTC	CATSRDHPLGSGANVLTF
.	TRBD1	TRBV12-3/TRBV12-4	TRBJ1-2	TGTGCCAGCAGTTTAACTGACAGGGACGGCTACACCTTC	CASSLTDRDGYTF
.	TRBD1	TRBV7-6	TRBJ1-1	TGTGCCAGCAGCCCTGGGGACAGGGAGGGCACTGAAGCTTTCTTT	CASSPGDREGTEAFF
.	TRBD2	TRBV27	TRBJ2-5	TGTGCCAGCAGTTTAAGAAAGGGGGCGGGAGGGCAAGAGACCCAGTACTTC	CASSLRKGAGGQETQYF
.	.	TRBV20-1	TRBJ2-7	TGCAGTGCTGGTGACTCCGGGACACCTGCCTACGAGCAGTACTTC	CSAGDSGTPAYEQYF
once	TRBD1	TRBV30	TRBJ1-1	TGTGCCTGGAGGGGGAGGGGGCGCGTCAGGAACACTGAAGCTTTCTTT	CAWRGRGRVRNTEAFF
.	.	TRBV5-1	TRBJ1-6	TGCGCCAGCAGCTTGGGGGGCCTAAATTCACCCCTCCACTTT	CASSLGGLNSPLHF
.	.	TRBV6-5	TRBJ1-6	TGTGCCAGCAGCCGCACCCGGGACCATAATTCACCCCTCCACTTT	CASSRTRDHNSPLHF
.	.	TRBV2	TRBJ1-2	TGTGCCAGCAGTGAGGAGGCGTTGGACTATGGCTACACCTTC	CASSEEALDYGYTF
.	TRBD2	TRBV7-2	TRBJ2-1	TGTGCCAGCAGCTTAGAGGCTAGCGGGAGTCCTGGTGAGCAGTTCTTC	CASSLEASGSPGEQFF
.	.	TRBV3-1/TRBV3-2	TRBJ2-3	TGTGCCAGCAGCCAAAGGCGCACAGATACGCAGTATTTT	CASSQRRTDTQYF
.	TRBD2	TRBV28	TRBJ2-1	TGTGCCAGCAGTCTCCCCCGGGTGACTAGCGTTGACAATGAGCAGTTCTTC	CASSLPRVTSVDNEQFF
.	TRBD1	TRBV3-1/TRBV3-2	TRBJ2-7	TGTGCCAGCAGCCAAGTGCACAGGGGAAACGAGCAGTACTTC	CASSQVHRGNEQYF
.	TRBD2	TRBV4-2	TRBJ2-7	TGTGCCAGCAGCCGAACTAGCGGGAACTACGAGCAGTACTTC	CASSRTSGNYEQYF
.	TRBD1	TRBV10-3	TRBJ2-7	TGTGCCATCAGTAGGCAGGACAGGGGGGACTACGAGCAGTACTTC	CAISRQDRGDYEQYF
.	TRBD2	TRBV7-3	TRBJ2-1	TGTGCCAGCAGCTTAAGCGGGAGGGCCAAAGATGAGCAGTTCTTC	CASSLSGRAKDEQFF
.	.	TRBV4-2	TRBJ2-1	TGTGCCAGCAGCCAAGAGTTTGGGAGAGACAATGAGCAGTTCTTC	CASSQEFGRDNEQFF
.	TRBD1	TRBV7-3	TRBJ2-2	TGTGCCAGCAGCTCCTGGACAGGGGGCGGGACCGGGGAGCTGTTTTTT	CASSSWTGGGTGELFF
.	.	TRBV27	TRBJ2-7	TGTGCCAGCCTAAATCAGGGCTACGAGCAGTACTTC	CASLNQGYEQYF
.	TRBD1	TRBV5-4	TRBJ1-2	TGTGCCAGCAGAGAAAGACAGGGGGATGGCTACACCTTC	CASRERQGDGYTF
.	.	TRBV6-6	TRBJ2-6	TGTGCCAGCAGGCGGGCAGGGAGCTCTGGGGCCAACGTCCTGACTTTC	CASRRAGSSGANVLTF
once	.	TRBV7-2	TRBJ1-4	TGTGCCAGCAGCTTCGGTGGTAATGAAAAACTGTTTTTT	CASSFGGNEKLFF
.	.	TRBV15	TRBJ2-5	TGTGCCACCAGCATTGGCCCGGCGGAGACCCAGTACTTC	CATSIGPAETQYF
.	.	TRBV4-1	TRBJ1-2	TGCGCCAGCAGCCAAGAGGACCTCCGGGCGGACTATGGCTACACCTTC	CASSQEDLRADYGYTF
.	TRBD1	TRBV7-2	TRBJ1-6	TGTGCCAGCAGCTGGGAGACAGGGGTTCCAAATTCACCCCTCCACTTT	CASSWETGVPNSPLHF
.	.	TRBV10-3	TRBJ2-4	TGTGCCAGCAAGATTCAGTACTTC	CASKIQYF
.	TRBD1	TRBV3-1/TRBV3-2	TRBJ1-2	TGTGCCAGCAGCCAAGACAGGGGGAAGGCCTATAACTATGGCTACACCTTC	CASSQDRGKAYNYGYTF
.	.	TRBV6-5	TRBJ1-3	TGTGCCAGCAGTTACTCCTCTGGAAACACCATATATTTT	CASSYSSGNTIYF
.	TRBD1	TRBV6-2/TRBV6-3	TRBJ2-2	TGTGCCAGCAGTTCCGGACAGGGGGCGCTGGGCACCGGGGAGCTGTTTTTT	CASSSGQGALGTGELFF
.	.	TRBV6-6	TRBJ1-5	TGTGCCAGCAGTTACTCTGGGTCGAATCAGCCCCAGCATTTT	CASSYSGSNQPQHF
.	.	TRBV5-6	TRBJ1-1	TGTGCCAGTCGCGCTCGGCCGAGATCGAACACTGAAGCTTTCTTT	CASRARPRSNTEAFF
.	.	TRBV12-3/TRBV12-4	TRBJ1-4	TGTGCCAGCAGGGGACAAGGAGAAAAACTGTTTTTT	CASRGQGEKLFF
once	.	TRBV28	TRBJ2-7	TGTGCCAGCAGTCCCCCACAGGGCTACGAGCAGTACTTC	CASSPPQGYEQYF
.	.	TRBV5-4	TRBJ1-4	TGTGCCAGCAGCGTAGGACAGCCAACTAATGAAAAACTGTTTTTT	CASSVGQPTNEKLFF
.	.	TRBV6-2/TRBV6-3	TRBJ2-2	TGTGCCAGCAGCCCTTGGACAGCGGGAGGGGAGCTGTTTTTT	CASSPWTAGGELFF
.	.	TRBV18	TRBJ2-5	TGTGCCAGCTCACTGGCGACCCCAGGGACCCAGTACTTC	CASSLATPGTQYF
.	TRBD2	TRBV5-1	TRBJ2-1	TGCGCCAGCAGCTTGGCCGGGGGGAAACAGTTCTTC	CASSLAGGKQFF
.	TRBD1	TRBV24-1	TRBJ2-7	TGTGCCACCAGTGACAGGGGGCTAGGCGAGCAGTACTTC	CATSDRGLGEQYF